A selection of T cell receptor beta chains follows, all from one sample in a study of CD8 T cells in ankylosing spondylitis. TCRdb independently ran MiXCR on the 5' RACE reads; one entry per CDR3 protein. This table holds some 270,000 distinct CDR3 sequences, approximately 20% found once. Specimen: blood, either unsorted or a sorted T cell fraction (not recorded which). All receptors derive from a male donor with ankylosing spondylitis or in good health (not recorded which). CDR3s include the opening cysteine and the closing phenylalanine or tryptophan. The D gene is left open where the match is weak. The size entry is marked missing in some rows and otherwise reads once, few, many or a size class.

size	V	J	D	DNA	CDR3
.	TRBV4-1	TRBJ2-7	.	TGCGCCAGCAGCCCCATAGTCTCCTACGAGCAGTACTTC	CASSPIVSYEQYF
many	TRBV6-1	TRBJ2-1	.	TGTGCCAGCAGCCCGACAGATCTACCTGGGTACAATGAGCAGTTCTTC	CASSPTDLPGYNEQFF
.	TRBV10-3	TRBJ2-7	.	TGTGCCATCAGTTCTATATCCGACTTCTACGAGCAGTACTTC	CAISSISDFYEQYF
few	TRBV4-3	TRBJ2-5	TRBD2	TGCGCCAGCAGCCAAGACCGACCCGGGACTAGCACAAAAGAGACCCAGTACTTC	CASSQDRPGTSTKETQYF
.	TRBV6-1	TRBJ2-2	TRBD2	TGTGCCAGCATTCGAGCGGGAGGGGGTGGGGAGCTGTTTTTT	CASIRAGGGGELFF
many	TRBV20-1	TRBJ2-7	.	TGCAGTGCTAGAGGACTTTACGGCTACGAGCAGTACTTC	CSARGLYGYEQYF
.	TRBV20-1	TRBJ2-1	.	TGCAGTGCTACAAGGAGCTCCTACAATGAGCAGTTCTTC	CSATRSSYNEQFF
few	TRBV29-1	TRBJ2-7	TRBD1	TGCAGCGCCACAGGGGATCGGAACTACGAGCAGTACTTC	CSATGDRNYEQYF
few	TRBV4-2	TRBJ2-7	.	TGTGCCAGCAGCCAAGAGGAGGGAAGGGAGATGGGGTACGAGCAGTACTTC	CASSQEEGREMGYEQYF
.	TRBV20-1	TRBJ2-2	TRBD2	TGCAGTGCTATTACCGGGACTAGCGGTCTGAACACCGGGGAGCTGTTTTTT	CSAITGTSGLNTGELFF
few	TRBV5-1	TRBJ2-6	.	TGCGCCAGCAGCTTGGATAAGGGGCCTGGGGCCAACGTCCTGACTTTC	CASSLDKGPGANVLTF
few	TRBV7-9	TRBJ2-1	.	TGTGCCAGCAGCTTAGGAGGCCTTAAAAATGAGCAGTTCTTC	CASSLGGLKNEQFF
few	TRBV4-1	TRBJ1-2	.	TGCGCCAGCAGCCAAATAGGGGGAACGAACTATGGCTACACCTTC	CASSQIGGTNYGYTF
.	TRBV9	TRBJ1-4	.	TGTGCCAGCAGCGTAGGGGAGGGAAGTGAAAAACTGTTTTTT	CASSVGEGSEKLFF
.	TRBV7-9	TRBJ2-3	.	TGTGCCAGCAGCGGACGTTTTTCCGGGACCCAGAATACGCAGTATTTT	CASSGRFSGTQNTQYF
.	TRBV27	TRBJ1-5	TRBD1	TGTGCCAGCAGCCAAACAGGGGGCCCTCAGCCCCAGCATTTT	CASSQTGGPQPQHF
once	TRBV3-1	TRBJ2-7	.	TGTGCCAGCAGCCAAGAACGTATCAACCCCCTCGAGGAGCAGTACTTC	CASSQERINPLEEQYF
few	TRBV5-1	TRBJ2-2	.	TGCGCCAGCAGCTTGGGTATTGTTGCGAACACCGGGGAGCTGTTTTTT	CASSLGIVANTGELFF
.	TRBV6-1	TRBJ1-5	.	TGTGCCAGCAGACCCGGGACTAATCAGCCCCAGCATTTT	CASRPGTNQPQHF
few	TRBV7-3	TRBJ2-3	TRBD2	TGTGCCAGCAGCTTAGGGACTAGCGGGGCAGATACGCAGTATTTT	CASSLGTSGADTQYF
many	TRBV4-3	TRBJ2-7	.	TGCGCCAGCAGCCAAGATAGAAGGCAGGGCGCCTACGAGCAGTACTTC	CASSQDRRQGAYEQYF
.	TRBV21-1	TRBJ1-5	.	TGTGCCAGCAGCAAAGTGGGCCAGTATAGCAATCAGCCCCAGCATTTT	CASSKVGQYSNQPQHF
many	TRBV9	TRBJ2-2	.	TGTGCCAGCAGCCCCCCCTCTAGCCCCACCGGGGAGCTGTTTTTT	CASSPPSSPTGELFF
many	TRBV5-1	TRBJ1-5	.	TGCGCCAGCAGCTTGGGCACGGGCTATAGCAATCAGCCCCAGCATTTT	CASSLGTGYSNQPQHF
.	TRBV5-5	TRBJ2-2	TRBD2	TGTGCCAGCAGCTTGGCTGCGGGAGCTTATTCCGGGGAGCTGTTT	CASSLAAGAYSGELF
.	TRBV4-1	TRBJ2-2	.	TGCGCCAGCAGCCAAGATAGGGGGGGAGGGCTCACCGGGGAGCTGTTTTTT	CASSQDRGGGLTGELFF
.	TRBV11-2	TRBJ2-3	TRBD2	TGTGCCAGCAGCAGACTAGCAGCTACGCAGTATTTT	CASSRLAATQYF
many	TRBV5-5	TRBJ2-3	.	TGTGCCAGCAGCTTGGGGGGGAGCCCAGATACGCAGTATTTT	CASSLGGSPDTQYF
few	TRBV7-9	TRBJ2-1	TRBD1	TGTGCCAGCAGCCATGACAGGGAGTGGCACAATGAGCAGTTCTTC	CASSHDREWHNEQFF
many	TRBV4-1	TRBJ1-1	.	TGCGCCAGCAGCCAAGAGGGGGGATTGAACACTGAAGCTTTCTTT	CASSQEGGLNTEAFF